The entry below describes one TCR beta chain. CDR1 is MDHEN, CDR2 SYDVKM, per germline. Trimming cost V 11 bases and J 2 bases; bases outside gene matches: 13. The CDR3 loop spans 15 amino acids. Here immunoSEQ multiplex PCR was the method, and the copy in TCRdb shows in-frame clones only, minus some. Among about 22,000 clones, 97% were seen once, and the ten largest hold 6.2%. At study entry, adolescents had tuberculin skin tests and IGRA screening. The source of the sample is a study of T cells in tuberculosis. This clonotype was sampled from a donor aged 10 to 29 with latent tuberculosis or without tuberculosis infection. This chain joins TRBV28 and TRBJ1-2; 8 bases are shared with TRBD1. Input material: PBMCs. CDR3 residues: CASEKLGQENYGYTF. For the CDR3, the DNA is TGTGCCTCCGAGAAGCTGGGACAGGAGAACTATGGCTACACCTTC.